The 15 T cell receptor beta chains below were found in one sample sequenced in a study of radiotherapy plus CTLA-4 blockade in lung cancer. The assay was immunoSEQ multiplex PCR, and TCRdb's table has in-frame clones only and misses some. The profile shows 13,000 or so clones, about 86% of them singletons. The sample consisted of peripheral blood, taken from a patient treated with radiotherapy plus ipilimumab. The receptor set was obtained from a human donor with non-small cell lung cancer that progressed on radiotherapy plus ipilimumab.

The count of this clone is one. Here the CDR3 reads CAISESSTGEQYF. In DNA form, the CDR3 reads TGTGCCATCAGTGAGTCGTCAACGGGCGAGCAGTACTTC. This chain links TRBV10-3 with TRBJ2-7; D is undetermined. The V gene lost 0 bases and the J gene lost 6 bases, with 9 bases spanning the gap. The CDR3 spans 13 residues. The V gene's germline CDR1 is ENHRY and CDR2 SYGVKD.

The rearrangement links TRBV5-1 to TRBJ1-3; D gene ambiguous. V dropped 3 bases and J dropped 5 bases, with 12 bases sitting between them. This CDR3 comprises 14 residues. Germline V CDR1 and CDR2: SGHRS, YFSETQ. In DNA, the CDR3 is TGCGCCAGCAGCTCGGACGAGGGTAGAAACACCATATATTTT. Its protein product is CASSSDEGRNTIYF.

V gene TRBV2 combines with J gene TRBJ1-5, with TRBD1 matching over 12 bases. Germline V CDR1 and CDR2: SNHLY, FYNNEI. This CDR3 is built from 13 residues. J gave up 7 bases and V 8 bases, and 3 bases lay outside the gene matches. The CDR3 here is CASGTGGYQPQHF. The CDR3 DNA reads TGTGCCAGCGGGACAGGGGGCTACCAGCCCCAGCATTTT.

V gene TRBV6-1 combines with J gene TRBJ2-4, with D possibly being TRBD2 (6 bases). Trimming took off 8 bases at V and 3 bases at J, with 17 bases between the two ends. From germline, CDR1 is MNHNS and CDR2 SASEGT. The length of the CDR3 is 15 residues. In DNA form, the CDR3 reads TGTGCCAGCCCCGGATGGAGGGGTGGCAAAAACATTCAGTACTTC. This sequence encodes CASPGWRGGKNIQYF.

V usage is TRBV19 and J usage is TRBJ1-5, with D possibly matching TRBD1 (5 bases). Germline CDR1 and CDR2: LNHDA and SQIVND (reference sequence). Trimming cost V 2 bases and J 5 bases, with 13 bases left between them. The CDR3 is 15 residues long. For the CDR3, the DNA is TGTGCCAGTAGTATACGACGGCAGGGCGATCAGCCCCAGCATTTT. It codes for CASSIRRQGDQPQHF.

In DNA, the CDR3 is TGTGCCAGCAGCCCGGTAGCGGGGACGGGAGATACGCAGTATTTT. Encoded protein: CASSPVAGTGDTQYF. The genes are TRBV11-3 and TRBJ2-3, with TRBD2 identical over 8 bases. V lost 5 bases and J lost 5; bases outside the gene matches: 9. The CDR3 spans 15 residues. Looked up from germline, CDR1 is SGHNT and CDR2 is YENEEA.

This clone has just a few counts. This rearrangement joins TRBV27 to TRBJ2-1; 8 nucleotides agree with TRBD2. With V trimmed by 6 bases and J by 0 bases, 4 bases remained unmatched. CDR3 length equals 15 residues. Germline V lookup: CDR1 MNHEY, CDR2 SMNVEV (reference sequence). CDR3 DNA: TGTGCCAGCAGGAGCGGGGGAGGCTCCTACAATGAGCAGTTCTTC. Amino acids: CASRSGGGSYNEQFF.

The V call is TRBV5-1, the J call TRBJ1-1, with 7 bases aligning to TRBD1. The CDR3 consists of 14 residues. Germline trimming cut 4 bases from V and 6 bases from J; bases unmatched to any gene: 9. CDR1 SGHRS and CDR2 YFSETQ come from the germline V gene. This CDR3 is CASSQETGLPEAFF. The CDR3 nucleotides read TGCGCCAGCAGCCAGGAGACAGGGCTCCCTGAAGCTTTCTTT.

The chain carries TRBV10-1 and TRBJ2-3; a possible D gene is TRBD2 (5 bases). Trimming cost V 6 bases and J 2 bases, with 12 bases left between them. Per germline, CDR1 WNHNN and CDR2 SYGVQD (reference sequence). The CDR3 is 14 residues long. Written as DNA, the CDR3 is TGCGCCAGCAGCTCCGGGGTCGTCACAGATACGCAGTATTTT. This gives the protein CASSSGVVTDTQYF.

The chain combines TRBV18 with TRBJ1-2; TRBD1 matches at 8 bases. Germline V lookup: CDR1 KGHSH, CDR2 LQKENI. The CDR3 runs to 16 residues. Unmatched junction bases numbered 17, after V lost 6 bases and J lost 8 bases. CDR3 coding DNA: TGTGCCAGCTCCCCCAATGACAGGGGATCCGACCGAGGCTACACCTTC. Its protein product is CASSPNDRGSDRGYTF. Based on the CDR3 plus reference TRBV18 and TRBJ1-2, the full variable domain is NAGVMQNPRHLVRRRGQEARLRCSPMKGHSHVYWYRQLPEEGLKFMVYLQKENIIDESGMPKERFSAEFPKEGPSILRIQQVVRGDSAAYFCASSPNDRGSDRGYTFGSGTRLTVV.

The rearrangement joins TRBV5-1 to TRBJ2-3; D call uncertain. The CDR3 covers 12 residues. Trimming pared 0 bases from V and 6 bases from J, leaving 5 bases between. CDR1 is SGHRS, CDR2 YFSETQ, per germline. CDR3 in DNA: TGCGCCAGCAGCTTGGTCGGGGATACGCAGTATTTT. Protein: CASSLVGDTQYF. The full variable domain, completed using reference TRBV5-1 and TRBJ2-3, is KAGVTQTPRYLIKTRGQQVTLSCSPISGHRSVSWYQQTPGQGLQFLFEYFSETQRNKGNFPGRFSGRQFSNSRSEMNVSTLELGDSALYLCASSLVGDTQYFGPGTRLTVL.

For the CDR3, the DNA is TGCAGCGGGGGGTCAGCCTCTGGAAACACCATATATTTT. The encoded protein is CSGGSASGNTIYF. The gene calls are TRBV29-1 and TRBJ1-3; a weak D match, TRBD1 (5 bases). The CDR3 loop spans 13 amino acids. The germline V gene encodes CDR1 SQVTM and CDR2 ANQGSEA. V was cut by 7 bases and J by 0 bases, with 10 bases left in between.

The V gene is TRBV13, the J gene TRBJ1-1; tentatively, D is TRBD1 (5 bases). The germline V gene has CDR1 PRHDT and CDR2 FYEKMQ (reference sequence). CDR3 size: 14 residues. Trimming removed 3 bases at V and 0 bases at J, with 8 bases between. CDR3 residues: CASSLAGMNTEAFF. The CDR3 nucleotides read TGTGCCAGCAGCTTGGCAGGGATGAACACTGAAGCTTTCTTT.

The V gene is TRBV2, the J gene TRBJ2-3; 10 bases map to TRBD2. The V gene end was trimmed by 7 bases and the J gene end by 2 bases; junction bases not matched to a gene: 6. Germline V CDR1 and CDR2: SNHLY, FYNNEI. CDR3 length equals 15 residues. This CDR3 reads CASTERGGYTDTQYF. CDR3 DNA: TGTGCCAGCACCGAGCGGGGGGGATACACAGATACGCAGTATTTT.

The CDR3 loop is CASSPQPSGGVAKNIQYF. CDR3 DNA sequence: TGTGCCAGCAGCCCCCAACCTAGCGGGGGGGTAGCCAAAAACATTCAGTACTTC. The chain has TRBV7-6 and TRBJ2-4, with 12 bases lining up with TRBD2. The CDR3 spans 18 residues. Germline assignment: CDR1 SGHVS and CDR2 FNYEAQ. The ends lost 5 bases at V and 0 bases at J; junction bases unmatched: 8.